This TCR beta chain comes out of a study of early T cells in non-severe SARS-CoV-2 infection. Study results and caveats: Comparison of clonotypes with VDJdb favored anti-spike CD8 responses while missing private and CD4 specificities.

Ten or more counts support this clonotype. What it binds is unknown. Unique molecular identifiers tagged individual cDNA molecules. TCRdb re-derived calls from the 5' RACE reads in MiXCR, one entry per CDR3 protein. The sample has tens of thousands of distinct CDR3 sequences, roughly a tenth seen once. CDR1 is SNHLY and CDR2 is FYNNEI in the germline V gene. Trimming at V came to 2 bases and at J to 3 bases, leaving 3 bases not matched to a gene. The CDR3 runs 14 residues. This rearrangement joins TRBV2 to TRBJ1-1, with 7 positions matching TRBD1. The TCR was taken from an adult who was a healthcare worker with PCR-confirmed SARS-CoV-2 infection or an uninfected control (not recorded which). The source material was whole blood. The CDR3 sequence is CASSEPGGYTEAFF. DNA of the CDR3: TGTGCCAGCAGTGAACCAGGGGGATACACTGAAGCTTTCTTT. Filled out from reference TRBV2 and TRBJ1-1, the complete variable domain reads EPEVTQTPSHQVTQMGQEVILRCVPISNHLYFYWYRQILGQKVEFLVSFYNNEISEKSEIFDDQFSVERPDGSNFTLKIRSTKLEDSAMYFCASSEPGGYTEAFFGQGTRLTVV.